The 9 T cell receptor beta chains in this list originate from one sample, sequenced in a study of blood T cells in healthy people across ages. Sample-barcoded 5' priming and a J-beta primer mix drove a second PCR of roughly 6 to 12 cycles. MiXCR, applied by TCRdb to the 5' RACE reads, yields one record per CDR3 protein. This table has about 1.6 million distinct CDR3 sequences, 30% to 40% appearing once. Specimen: blood. These receptors all stem from a woman under 40 in good health.

This clonotype was counted only a few times. V usage is TRBV20-1 and J usage is TRBJ2-7; D is possibly TRBD2 (6 bases). The length of the CDR3 is 12 residues. Germline-derived CDR1 and CDR2 are DFQATT and SNEGSKA (reference sequence). V was trimmed by 7 bases and J by 2 bases, leaving 12 bases between them. CDR3 protein: CSVSSEAYEQYF. In DNA form, the CDR3 reads TGCAGTGTGTCTAGCGAGGCCTACGAGCAGTACTTC.

This sequence joins TRBV20-1 and TRBJ2-1; the D is unclear. The germline V gene encodes CDR1 DFQATT and CDR2 SNEGSKA (reference sequence). The CDR3 loop spans 16 amino acids. Trimming took off 5 bases at V and 3 bases at J, with 20 bases between the two ends. CDR3 sequence reads: CSALNNRATYYNEQFF. In DNA form, the CDR3 reads TGCAGTGCTCTAAATAATCGGGCGACCTACTACAATGAGCAGTTCTTC.

A few counts support this clonotype. V is TRBV20-1 and J is TRBJ2-7; D is uncertain. Deletions cut 5 bases from V and 7 bases from J, with 12 bases between. The V gene's germline CDR1 is DFQATT and CDR2 SNEGSKA (reference sequence). The CDR3 runs 11 residues. The CDR3 here is CSAYDPEEQYF. The CDR3 coding sequence is TGCAGTGCTTATGACCCGGAGGAGCAGTACTTC.

This clonotype appeared a few times. This chain connects TRBV30 to TRBJ1-2; D remains ambiguous. Germline V CDR1 and CDR2: GTSNPN, SVGIG (reference sequence). V shed 6 bases and J shed 4 bases, with 6 bases lying between them. This CDR3 comprises 10 residues. CDR3 region: CACCPYGYTF. The DNA for the CDR3 is TGTGCCTGTTGTCCCTATGGCTACACCTTC.

This clonotype was counted many times. This chain links TRBV30 with TRBJ1-1, with a possible D match to TRBD1 (6 bases). The CDR3 is made up of 13 amino acids. Germline assignment: CDR1 GTSNPN and CDR2 SVGIG (reference sequence). Trimming removed 6 bases from V and 1 base from J, with 12 bases in between. The DNA of the CDR3 is TGTGCCTGCCTGTACAGGGAGAACACTGAAGCTTTCTTT. Translation: CACLYRENTEAFF.

The rearrangement uses TRBV15 and TRBJ2-5, with D hard to call. Trimming removed 2 bases at V and 5 bases at J, with 18 bases between. Germline V gene data show CDR1 as LNHNV and CDR2 as YYDKDF (reference sequence). The length of the CDR3 is 16 residues. CDR3: CATSRSRAGGRETQYF. The CDR3 nucleotides read TGTGCCACCAGCAGATCTCGGGCAGGTGGACGGGAGACCCAGTACTTC.

The chain carries TRBV20-1 and TRBJ2-6; tentatively, D is TRBD1 (6 bases). CDR1 and CDR2 from the germline V gene are DFQATT and SNEGSKA (reference sequence). The CDR3 extends over 13 amino acids. V gave up 6 bases and J gave up 2 bases, with 8 bases separating them. CDR3 sequence reads: CSATGPGANVLTF. The CDR3 region has the DNA TGCAGTGCAACAGGGCCTGGGGCCAACGTCCTGACTTTC.

On this clonotype itself: A read error may account for a junction end that differs from germline. The V gene is TRBV30, the J gene TRBJ1-6, with D possibly being TRBD1 (5 bases). The germline V gene has CDR1 GTSNPN and CDR2 SVGIG (reference sequence). This CDR3 is built from 13 residues. The CDR3 protein is CAWRGRDNSPRHF. The CDR3 DNA reads TGTGCCTGGAGGGGCAGGGATAATTCACCCCGCCACTTT.

The chain uses TRBV6-2 or TRBV6-3 and TRBJ1-1, with D perhaps TRBD1 (5 bases). V was cut by 0 bases and J by 5 bases, with 19 bases left in between. Germline lookup yields CDR1 MNHEY and CDR2 SVGEGT. This CDR3 is built from 17 residues. The CDR3 protein is CASSYSTVVRAGTEAFF. The CDR3 bases are TGTGCCAGCAGTTACTCGACTGTTGTCAGAGCAGGGACTGAAGCTTTCTTT.